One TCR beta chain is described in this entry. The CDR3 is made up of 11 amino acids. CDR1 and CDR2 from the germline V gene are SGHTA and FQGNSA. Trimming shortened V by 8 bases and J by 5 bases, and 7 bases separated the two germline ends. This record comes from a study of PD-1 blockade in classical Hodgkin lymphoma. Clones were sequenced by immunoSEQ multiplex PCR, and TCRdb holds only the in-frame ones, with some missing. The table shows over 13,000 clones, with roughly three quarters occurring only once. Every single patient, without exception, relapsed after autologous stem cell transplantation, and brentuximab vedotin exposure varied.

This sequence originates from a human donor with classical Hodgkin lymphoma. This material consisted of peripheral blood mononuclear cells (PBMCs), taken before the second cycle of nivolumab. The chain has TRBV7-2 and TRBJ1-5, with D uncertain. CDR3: CASGVDQPQHF. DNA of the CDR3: TGTGCCAGCGGGGTTGATCAGCCCCAGCATTTT.